This T cell receptor (beta chain) was captured in a study of cytomegalovirus exposure and HLA in healthy donors. Trimming removed 1 base from V and 2 bases from J, with 18 bases in between. The CDR3 runs to 18 residues. CDR1 and CDR2 from the germline V gene are MGHRA and YSYEKL. Produced via immunoSEQ multiplex PCR; TCRdb's table is partial and in-frame only. The data hold a few hundred thousand clones, with over 70% observed a single time. This chain joins TRBV4-1 and TRBJ2-4, with D possibly TRBD2 on 5 matching bases. The sequenced sample was PBMCs. This clonotype was obtained from a woman under 40 in good health and CMV-seropositive. CDR3: CASSQGLGYGVPKNIQYF. The DNA for the CDR3 is TGCGCCAGCAGCCAAGGCTTGGGATACGGGGTACCCAAAAACATTCAGTACTTC.